This T cell receptor beta chain was identified in a study of T cell responses to AZD1222 COVID-19 vaccine. Study outcomes and limitations: Donors were largely white British and mainly female; clonal diversity was possibly underestimated.

Germline CDR1 reads SGHNT; CDR2 reads YYREEE (reference sequence). The CDR3 is made up of 12 amino acids. The germline V and J ends were trimmed by 2 bases and 6 bases, with 8 bases remaining between them. Profiling relied on immunoSEQ multiplex PCR, and the TCRdb table lists in-frame clones only, not all of them. The table records roughly 130,000 clones, about 94% of them present only once. This clone has just a few counts. Its antigen is unknown. The source was peripheral blood, collected 28 days after the second AZD1222 dose. The sequence was collected from an adult who received the AZD1222 COVID-19 vaccine. This chain connects TRBV5-4 to TRBJ1-2; D gene ambiguous. The chain's CDR3 is CASSFWGDGYTF. DNA for the CDR3: TGTGCCAGCAGCTTTTGGGGAGATGGCTACACCTTC.